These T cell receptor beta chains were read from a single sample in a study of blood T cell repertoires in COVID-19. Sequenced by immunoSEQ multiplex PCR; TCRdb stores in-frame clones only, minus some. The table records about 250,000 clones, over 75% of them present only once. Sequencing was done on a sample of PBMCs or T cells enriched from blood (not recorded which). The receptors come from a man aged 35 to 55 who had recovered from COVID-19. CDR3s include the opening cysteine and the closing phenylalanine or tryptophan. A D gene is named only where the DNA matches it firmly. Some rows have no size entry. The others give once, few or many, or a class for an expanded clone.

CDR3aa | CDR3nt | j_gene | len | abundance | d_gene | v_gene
CASSTSWLAVYEQYF | TGCGCCAGCAGCACTTCATGGCTAGCGGTCTACGAGCAGTACTTC | TRBJ2-7 | 15 | few | TRBD2 | TRBV5-1
CASSETPGLAFF | TGTGCCAGCAGTGAAACTCCAGGGTTAGCTTTCTTT | TRBJ1-1 | 12 | - | - | TRBV6-1
CASSFGSTGELFF | TGTGCCAGCAGCTTCGGGAGCACCGGGGAGCTGTTTTTT | TRBJ2-2 | 13 | - | - | TRBV27
CASSYQGDQPQHF | TGTGCCAGCAGTTACCAGGGGGATCAGCCCCAGCATTTT | TRBJ1-5 | 13 | - | TRBD1 | TRBV6-5
CASSLRNSEAFF | TGTGCCAGCAGCTTAAGAAACAGTGAAGCTTTCTTT | TRBJ1-1 | 12 | - | - | TRBV7-8
CAWSVRGTGANVLTF | TGTGCCTGGAGTGTTCGAGGGACTGGGGCCAACGTCCTGACTTTC | TRBJ2-6 | 15 | - | - | TRBV30
CATSDSGAMNTEAFF | TGTGCCACCAGTGATTCAGGGGCAATGAACACTGAAGCTTTCTTT | TRBJ1-1 | 15 | - | - | TRBV24-1
CAWSTGTGFEKLFF | TGTGCCTGGAGTACCGGGACAGGGTTTGAAAAACTGTTTTTT | TRBJ1-4 | 14 | - | TRBD1 | TRBV30
CASSFPGGATNEKLFF | TGTGCCAGCAGTTTCCCCGGGGGGGCAACTAATGAAAAACTGTTTTTT | TRBJ1-4 | 16 | - | - | TRBV28
CAWDISGSTGELFF | TGTGCCTGGGACATTAGCGGGAGCACCGGGGAGCTGTTTTTT | TRBJ2-2 | 14 | - | TRBD2 | TRBV30
CASSQAGAGGYEQYF | TGTGCCAGCAGCCAGGCCGGAGCGGGAGGGTACGAGCAGTACTTC | TRBJ2-7 | 15 | - | TRBD2 | TRBV4-2